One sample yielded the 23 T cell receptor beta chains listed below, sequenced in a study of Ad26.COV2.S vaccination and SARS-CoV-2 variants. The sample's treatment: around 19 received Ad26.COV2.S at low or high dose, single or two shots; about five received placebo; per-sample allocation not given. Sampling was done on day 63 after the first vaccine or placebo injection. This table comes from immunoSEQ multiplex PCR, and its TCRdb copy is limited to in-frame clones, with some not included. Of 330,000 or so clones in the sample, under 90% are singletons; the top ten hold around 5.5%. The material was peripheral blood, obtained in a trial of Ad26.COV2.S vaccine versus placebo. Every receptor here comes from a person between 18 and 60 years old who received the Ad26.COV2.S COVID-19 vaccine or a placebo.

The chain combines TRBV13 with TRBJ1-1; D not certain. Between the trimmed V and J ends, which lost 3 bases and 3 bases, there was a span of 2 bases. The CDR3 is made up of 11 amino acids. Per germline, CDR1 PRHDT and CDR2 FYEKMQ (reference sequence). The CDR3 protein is CASSLDTEAFF. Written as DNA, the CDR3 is TGTGCCAGCAGCTTGGACACTGAAGCTTTCTTT.

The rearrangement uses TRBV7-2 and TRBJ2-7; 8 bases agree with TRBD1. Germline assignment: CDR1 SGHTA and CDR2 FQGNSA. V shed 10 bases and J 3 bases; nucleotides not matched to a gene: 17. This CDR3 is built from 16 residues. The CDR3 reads CATPRRGPPRLYEQYV. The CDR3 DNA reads TGTGCCACCCCCCGCAGGGGGCCCCCCCGTCTCTACGAGCAGTACGTC.

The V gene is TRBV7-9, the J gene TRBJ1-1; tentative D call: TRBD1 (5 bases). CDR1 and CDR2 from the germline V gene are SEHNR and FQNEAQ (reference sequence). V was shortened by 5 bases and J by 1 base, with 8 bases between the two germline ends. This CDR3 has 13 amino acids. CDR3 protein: CASSSGTNTEAFF. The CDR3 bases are TGTGCCAGCAGCAGCGGGACGAACACTGAAGCTTTCTTT.

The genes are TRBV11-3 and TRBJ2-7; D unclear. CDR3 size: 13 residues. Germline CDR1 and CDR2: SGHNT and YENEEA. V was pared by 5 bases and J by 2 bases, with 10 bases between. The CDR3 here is CASSPGSAYEQYV. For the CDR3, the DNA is TGTGCCAGCAGCCCAGGCTCGGCCTACGAGCAGTACGTC.

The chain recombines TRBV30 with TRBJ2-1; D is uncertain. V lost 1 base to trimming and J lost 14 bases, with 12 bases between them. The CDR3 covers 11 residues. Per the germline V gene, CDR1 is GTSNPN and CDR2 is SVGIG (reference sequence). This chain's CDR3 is CAWSGGVVEFF. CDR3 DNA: TGTGCCTGGAGTGGAGGTGTTGTTGAGTTCTTC.

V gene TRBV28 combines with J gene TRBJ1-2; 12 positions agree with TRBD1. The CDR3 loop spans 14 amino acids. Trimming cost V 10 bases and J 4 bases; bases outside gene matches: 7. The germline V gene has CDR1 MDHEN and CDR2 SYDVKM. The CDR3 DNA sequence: TGTGCCACCGAACCGGGACAGGGGGCCTATGGCTACACCTTC. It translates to CATEPGQGAYGYTF.

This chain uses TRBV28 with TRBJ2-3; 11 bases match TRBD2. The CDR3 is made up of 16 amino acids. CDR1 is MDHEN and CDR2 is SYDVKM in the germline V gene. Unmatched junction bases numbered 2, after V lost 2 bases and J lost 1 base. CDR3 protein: CASSLIAGGRTDTQYF. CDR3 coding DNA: TGTGCCAGCAGTTTAATAGCGGGGGGGCGCACAGATACGCAGTATTTT.

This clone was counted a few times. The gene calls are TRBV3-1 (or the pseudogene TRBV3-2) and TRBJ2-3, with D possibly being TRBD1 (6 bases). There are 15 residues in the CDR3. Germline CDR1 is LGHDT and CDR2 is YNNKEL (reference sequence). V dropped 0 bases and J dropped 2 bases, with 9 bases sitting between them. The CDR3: CASSQDRGNTDTQYF. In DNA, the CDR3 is TGTGCCAGCAGCCAAGATAGGGGGAACACAGATACGCAGTATTTT.

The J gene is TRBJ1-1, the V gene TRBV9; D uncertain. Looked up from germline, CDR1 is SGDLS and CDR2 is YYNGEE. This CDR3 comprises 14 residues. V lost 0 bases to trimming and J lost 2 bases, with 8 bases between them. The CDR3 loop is CASSVGTTNTEAFF. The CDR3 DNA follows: TGTGCCAGCAGCGTAGGGACCACCAACACTGAAGCTTTCTTT.

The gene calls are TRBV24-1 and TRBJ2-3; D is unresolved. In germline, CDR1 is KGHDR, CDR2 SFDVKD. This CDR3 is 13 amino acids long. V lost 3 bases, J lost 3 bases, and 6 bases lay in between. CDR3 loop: CATSDDGTDTQYF. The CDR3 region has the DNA TGTGCCACCAGTGATGACGGAACAGATACGCAGTATTTT.

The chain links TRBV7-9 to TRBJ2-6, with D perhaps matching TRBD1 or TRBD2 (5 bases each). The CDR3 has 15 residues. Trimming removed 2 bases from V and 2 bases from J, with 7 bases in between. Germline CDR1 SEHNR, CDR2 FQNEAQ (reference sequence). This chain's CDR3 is CASSLQGAGANVLTF. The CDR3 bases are TGTGCCAGCAGCTTACAGGGAGCTGGGGCCAACGTCCTGACTTTC.

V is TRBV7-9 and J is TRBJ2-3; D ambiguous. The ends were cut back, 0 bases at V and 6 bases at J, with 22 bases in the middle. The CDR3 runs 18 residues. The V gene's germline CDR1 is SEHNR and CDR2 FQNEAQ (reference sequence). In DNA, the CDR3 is TGTGCCAGCAGCTTAGCGCTAATGGGCGGAAAGACTCTTGATACGCAGTATTTT. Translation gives CASSLALMGGKTLDTQYF. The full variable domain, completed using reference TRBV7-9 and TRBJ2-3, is DTGVSQNPRHKITKRGQNVTFRCDPISEHNRLYWYRQTLGQGPEFLTYFQNEAQLEKSRLLSDRFSAERPKGSFSTLEIQRTEQGDSAMYLCASSLALMGGKTLDTQYFGPGTRLTVL.

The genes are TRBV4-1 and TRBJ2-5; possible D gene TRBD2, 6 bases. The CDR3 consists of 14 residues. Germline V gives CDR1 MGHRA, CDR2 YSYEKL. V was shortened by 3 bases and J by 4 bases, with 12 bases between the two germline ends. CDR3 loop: CASSQAWGGETQYF. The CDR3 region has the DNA TGCGCCAGCAGCCAGGCCTGGGGAGGAGAGACCCAGTACTTC.

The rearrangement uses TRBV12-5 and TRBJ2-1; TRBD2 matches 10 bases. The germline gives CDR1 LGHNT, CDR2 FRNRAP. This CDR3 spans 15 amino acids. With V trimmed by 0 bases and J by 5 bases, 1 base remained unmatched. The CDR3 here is CASGLVLAGDNEQFF. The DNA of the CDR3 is TGTGCTAGTGGTTTGGTCCTAGCGGGGGACAATGAGCAGTTCTTC.

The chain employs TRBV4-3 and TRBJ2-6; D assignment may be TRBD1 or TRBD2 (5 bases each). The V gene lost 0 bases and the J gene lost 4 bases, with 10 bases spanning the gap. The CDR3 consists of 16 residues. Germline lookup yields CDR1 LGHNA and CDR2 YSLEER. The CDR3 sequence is CASSQDEGTGANVLTF. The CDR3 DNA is TGCGCCAGCAGCCAAGATGAGGGGACGGGGGCCAACGTCCTGACTTTC.

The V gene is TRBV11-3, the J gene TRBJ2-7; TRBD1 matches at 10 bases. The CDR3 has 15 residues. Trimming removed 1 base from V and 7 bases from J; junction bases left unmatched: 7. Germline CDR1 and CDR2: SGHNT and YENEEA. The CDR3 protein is CASSLAGQGGLEQYV. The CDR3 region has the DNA TGTGCCAGCAGCTTAGCTGGACAGGGGGGTTTGGAGCAGTACGTC.

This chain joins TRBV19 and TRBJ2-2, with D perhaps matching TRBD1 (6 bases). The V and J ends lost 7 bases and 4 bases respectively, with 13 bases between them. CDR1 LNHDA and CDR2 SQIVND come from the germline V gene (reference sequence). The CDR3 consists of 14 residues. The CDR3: CASTTGQFTGELFF. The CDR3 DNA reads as TGTGCCAGTACCACTGGACAGTTCACCGGGGAGCTGTTTTTT.

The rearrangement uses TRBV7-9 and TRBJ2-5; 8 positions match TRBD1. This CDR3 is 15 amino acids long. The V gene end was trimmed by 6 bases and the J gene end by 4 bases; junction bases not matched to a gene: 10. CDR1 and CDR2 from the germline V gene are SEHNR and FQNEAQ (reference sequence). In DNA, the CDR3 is TGTGCCAGCAGTCCGGGACAGGTTAACCTAGAGACCCAGTACTTC. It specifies CASSPGQVNLETQYF.

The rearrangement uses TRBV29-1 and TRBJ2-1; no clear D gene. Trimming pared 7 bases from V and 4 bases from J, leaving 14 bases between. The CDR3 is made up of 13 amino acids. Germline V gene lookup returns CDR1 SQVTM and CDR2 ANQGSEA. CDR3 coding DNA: TGCAGCGCTGAGGATCGCAGTTACAATGAGCAGTTCTTC. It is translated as CSAEDRSYNEQFF.

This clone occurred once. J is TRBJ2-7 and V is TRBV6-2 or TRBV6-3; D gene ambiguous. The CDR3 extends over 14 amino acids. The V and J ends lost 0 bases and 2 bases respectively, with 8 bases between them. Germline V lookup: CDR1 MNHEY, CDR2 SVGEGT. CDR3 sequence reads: CASSYSGPTYEQYV. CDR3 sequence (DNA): TGTGCCAGCAGTTACTCGGGCCCCACCTACGAGCAGTACGTC.

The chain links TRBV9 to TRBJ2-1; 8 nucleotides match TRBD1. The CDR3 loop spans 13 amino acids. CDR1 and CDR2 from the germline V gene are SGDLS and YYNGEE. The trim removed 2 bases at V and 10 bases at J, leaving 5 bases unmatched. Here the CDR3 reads CASSVTGDPEQFF. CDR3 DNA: TGTGCCAGCAGCGTGACAGGGGACCCCGAGCAGTTCTTC.

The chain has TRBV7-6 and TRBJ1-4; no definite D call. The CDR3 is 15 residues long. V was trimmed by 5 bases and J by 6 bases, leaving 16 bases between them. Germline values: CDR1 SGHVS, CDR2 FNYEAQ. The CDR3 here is CASSLHREMDEKLFF. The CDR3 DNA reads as TGTGCCAGCAGCCTCCACCGGGAAATGGATGAAAAACTGTTTTTT.

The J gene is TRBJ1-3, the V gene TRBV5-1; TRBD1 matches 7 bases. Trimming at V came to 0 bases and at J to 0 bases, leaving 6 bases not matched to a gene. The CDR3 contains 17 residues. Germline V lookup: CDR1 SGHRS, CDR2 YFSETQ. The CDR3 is CASSLVEGASSGNTIYF. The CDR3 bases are TGCGCCAGCAGCTTGGTTGAGGGGGCCAGCTCTGGAAACACCATATATTTT. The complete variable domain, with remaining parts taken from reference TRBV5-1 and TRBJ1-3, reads KAGVTQTPRYLIKTRGQQVTLSCSPISGHRSVSWYQQTPGQGLQFLFEYFSETQRNKGNFPGRFSGRQFSNSRSEMNVSTLELGDSALYLCASSLVEGASSGNTIYFGEGSWLTVV.